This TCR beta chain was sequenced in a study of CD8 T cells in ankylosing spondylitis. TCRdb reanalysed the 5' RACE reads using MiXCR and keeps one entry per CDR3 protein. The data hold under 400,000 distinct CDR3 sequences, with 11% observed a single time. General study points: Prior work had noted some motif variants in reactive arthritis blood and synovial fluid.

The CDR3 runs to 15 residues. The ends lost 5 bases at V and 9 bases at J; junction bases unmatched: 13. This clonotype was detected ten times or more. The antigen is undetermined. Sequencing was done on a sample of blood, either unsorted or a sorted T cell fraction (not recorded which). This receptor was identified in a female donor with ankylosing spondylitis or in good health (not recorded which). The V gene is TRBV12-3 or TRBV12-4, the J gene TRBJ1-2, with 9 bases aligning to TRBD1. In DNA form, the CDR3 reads TGTGCCAGCAGTCCCCCCACGGGACAGGGTTATCGCTACACCTTC. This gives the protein CASSPPTGQGYRYTF.